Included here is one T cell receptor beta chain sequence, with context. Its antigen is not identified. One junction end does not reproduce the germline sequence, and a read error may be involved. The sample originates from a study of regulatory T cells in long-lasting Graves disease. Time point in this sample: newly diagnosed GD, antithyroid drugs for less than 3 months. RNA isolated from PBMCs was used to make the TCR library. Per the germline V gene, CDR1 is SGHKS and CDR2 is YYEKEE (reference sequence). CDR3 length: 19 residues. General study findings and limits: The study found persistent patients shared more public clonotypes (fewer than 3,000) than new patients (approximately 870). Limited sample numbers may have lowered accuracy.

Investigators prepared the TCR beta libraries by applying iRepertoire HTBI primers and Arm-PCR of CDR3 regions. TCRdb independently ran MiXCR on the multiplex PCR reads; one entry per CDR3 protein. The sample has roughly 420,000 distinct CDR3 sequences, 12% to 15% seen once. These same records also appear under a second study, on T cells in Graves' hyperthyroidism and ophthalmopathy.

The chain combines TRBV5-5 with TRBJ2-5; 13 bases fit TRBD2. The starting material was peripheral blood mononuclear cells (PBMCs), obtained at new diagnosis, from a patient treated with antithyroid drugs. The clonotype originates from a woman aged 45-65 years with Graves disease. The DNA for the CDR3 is TGCGCCAGCAGCCACCCCCGGACTAGCGGGAGCGGGTACCAAGAGACCCAGTACTTC. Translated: CASSHPRTSGSGYQETQYF.